This T cell receptor (beta chain) was recorded in a study of OX40 agonist ivuxolimab in advanced cancers. Data came from immunoSEQ multiplex PCR; TCRdb stores just in-frame clones and leaves some out. The data contain under 100,000 clones, roughly 84% of them singletons. The ends were cut back, 7 bases at V and 7 bases at J, with 16 bases in the middle. The V gene's germline CDR1 is SNHLY and CDR2 FYNNEI. The CDR3 is 13 residues long. In its sample, this clone was seen a few times. What it binds is unknown. Overall study findings and caveats: At 0.1-3.0 mg/kg, partial responders had clonal expansion among the lowest observed.

The sequence came from an adult with an advanced solid tumor such as melanoma, head and neck, liver or kidney cancer. Specimen: CD4+ or CD8+ T cells sorted from blood, collected in a trial of the OX40 agonist ivuxolimab. The rearrangement joins TRBV2 to TRBJ1-2; D is perhaps TRBD1 (6 bases). The DNA of the CDR3 is TGTGCCAGCATCTGGCAGGGGAGGCTTGGCTACACCTTC. Its translation is CASIWQGRLGYTF.